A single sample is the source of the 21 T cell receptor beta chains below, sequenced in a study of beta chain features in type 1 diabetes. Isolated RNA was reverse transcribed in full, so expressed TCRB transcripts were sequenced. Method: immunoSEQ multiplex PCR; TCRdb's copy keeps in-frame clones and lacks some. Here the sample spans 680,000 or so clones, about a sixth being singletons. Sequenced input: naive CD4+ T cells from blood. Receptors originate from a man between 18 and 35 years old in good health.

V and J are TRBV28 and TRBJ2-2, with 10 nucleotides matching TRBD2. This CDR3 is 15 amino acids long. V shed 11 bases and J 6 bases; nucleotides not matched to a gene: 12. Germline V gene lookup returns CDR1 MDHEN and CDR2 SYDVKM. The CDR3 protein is CAAHLASGRSGELFF. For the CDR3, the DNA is TGTGCCGCGCATCTCGCTAGCGGGAGATCCGGGGAGCTGTTTTTT.

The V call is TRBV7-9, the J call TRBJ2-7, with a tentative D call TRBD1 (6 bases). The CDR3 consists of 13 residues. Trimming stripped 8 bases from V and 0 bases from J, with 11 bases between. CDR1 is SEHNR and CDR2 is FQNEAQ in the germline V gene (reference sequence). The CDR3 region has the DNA TGTGCCAGCGGTGGGGGCCCCTCCTACGAGCAGTACTTC. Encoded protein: CASGGGPSYEQYF. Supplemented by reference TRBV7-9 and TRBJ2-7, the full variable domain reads DTGVSQNPRHKITKRGQNVTFRCDPISEHNRLYWYRQTLGQGPEFLTYFQNEAQLEKSRLLSDRFSAERPKGSFSTLEIQRTEQGDSAMYLCASGGGPSYEQYFGPGTRLTVT.

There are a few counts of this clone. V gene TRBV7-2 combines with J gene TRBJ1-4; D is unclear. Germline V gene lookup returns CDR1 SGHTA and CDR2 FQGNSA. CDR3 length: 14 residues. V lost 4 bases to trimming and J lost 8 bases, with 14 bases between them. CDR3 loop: CASSSAGFVEKLFF. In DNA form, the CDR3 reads TGTGCCAGCAGCTCCGCCGGTTTCGTCGAAAAACTGTTTTTT.

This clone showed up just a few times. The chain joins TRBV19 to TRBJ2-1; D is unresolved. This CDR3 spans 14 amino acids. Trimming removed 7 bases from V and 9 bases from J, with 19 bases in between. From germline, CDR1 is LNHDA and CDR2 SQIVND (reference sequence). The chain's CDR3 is CASTPLGGVGEQFF. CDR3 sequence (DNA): TGTGCCAGTACCCCCCTGGGTGGGGTAGGTGAGCAGTTCTTC.

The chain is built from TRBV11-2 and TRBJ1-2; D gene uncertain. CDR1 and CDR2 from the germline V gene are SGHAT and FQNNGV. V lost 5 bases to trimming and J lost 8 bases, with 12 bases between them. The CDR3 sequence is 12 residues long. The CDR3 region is CASSKESSGYTF. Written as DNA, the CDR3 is TGTGCCAGCAGCAAAGAATCGAGCGGCTACACCTTC.

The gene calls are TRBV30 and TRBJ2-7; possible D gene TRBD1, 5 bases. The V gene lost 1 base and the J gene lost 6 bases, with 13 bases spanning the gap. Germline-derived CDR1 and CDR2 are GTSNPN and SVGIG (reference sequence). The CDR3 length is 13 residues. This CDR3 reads CAWSGRVLREQYF. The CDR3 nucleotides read TGTGCCTGGAGTGGCAGGGTCCTTCGCGAGCAGTACTTC.

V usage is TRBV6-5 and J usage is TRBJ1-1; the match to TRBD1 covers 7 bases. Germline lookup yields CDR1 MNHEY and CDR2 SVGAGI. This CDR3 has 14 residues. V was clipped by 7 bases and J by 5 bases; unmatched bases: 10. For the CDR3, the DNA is TGTGCCAGCATTAAGGGGGCGCAGGGAACTGAAGCTTTCTTT. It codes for CASIKGAQGTEAFF.

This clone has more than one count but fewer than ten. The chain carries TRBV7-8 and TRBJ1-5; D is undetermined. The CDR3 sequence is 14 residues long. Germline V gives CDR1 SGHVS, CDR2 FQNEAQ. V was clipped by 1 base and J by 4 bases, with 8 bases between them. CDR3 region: CASSLVTANQPQHF. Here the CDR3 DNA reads TGTGCCAGCAGCTTAGTAACAGCTAATCAGCCCCAGCATTTT.

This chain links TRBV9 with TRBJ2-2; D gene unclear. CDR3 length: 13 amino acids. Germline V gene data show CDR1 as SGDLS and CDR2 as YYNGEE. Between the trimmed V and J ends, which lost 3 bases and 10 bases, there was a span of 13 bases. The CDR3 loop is CASSAHADTELFF. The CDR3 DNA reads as TGTGCCAGCAGCGCCCATGCTGACACGGAGCTGTTTTTT.

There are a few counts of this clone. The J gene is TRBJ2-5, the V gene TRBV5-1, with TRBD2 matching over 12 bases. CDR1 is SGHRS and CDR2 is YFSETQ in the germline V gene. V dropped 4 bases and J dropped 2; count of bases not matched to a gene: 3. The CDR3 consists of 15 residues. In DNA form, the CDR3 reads TGCGCCAGCAGCCCAGGACTAGCGGGACAAGAGACCCAGTACTTC. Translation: CASSPGLAGQETQYF.

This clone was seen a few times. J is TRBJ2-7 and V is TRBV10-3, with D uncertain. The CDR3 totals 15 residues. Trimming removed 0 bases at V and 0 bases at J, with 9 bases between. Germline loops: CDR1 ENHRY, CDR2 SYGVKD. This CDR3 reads CAISESYGGSYEQYF. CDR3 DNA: TGTGCCATCAGTGAGTCTTACGGTGGCTCCTACGAGCAGTACTTC.

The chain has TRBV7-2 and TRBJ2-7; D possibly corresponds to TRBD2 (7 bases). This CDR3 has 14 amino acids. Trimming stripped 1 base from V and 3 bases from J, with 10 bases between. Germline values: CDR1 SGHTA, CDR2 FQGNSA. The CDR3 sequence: CASSLVGGLYEQYF. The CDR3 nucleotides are TGTGCCAGCAGCTTAGTCGGGGGGCTCTACGAGCAGTACTTC.

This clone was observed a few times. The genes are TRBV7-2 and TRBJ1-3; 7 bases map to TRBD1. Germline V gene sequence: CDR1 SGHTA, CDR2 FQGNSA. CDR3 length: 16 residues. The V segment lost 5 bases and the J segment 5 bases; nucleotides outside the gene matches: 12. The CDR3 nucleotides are TGTGCCAGCAGCCTACAGGGGACCGTGGGGCGAAACACCATATATTTT. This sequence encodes CASSLQGTVGRNTIYF.

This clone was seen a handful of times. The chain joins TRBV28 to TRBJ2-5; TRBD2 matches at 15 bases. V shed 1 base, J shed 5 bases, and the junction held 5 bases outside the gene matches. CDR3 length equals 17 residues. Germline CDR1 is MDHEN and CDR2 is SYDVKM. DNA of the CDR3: TGTGCCAGCAGTTTATCGGGGACTAGCGGGAGGAGGGAGACCCAGTACTTC. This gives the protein CASSLSGTSGRRETQYF.

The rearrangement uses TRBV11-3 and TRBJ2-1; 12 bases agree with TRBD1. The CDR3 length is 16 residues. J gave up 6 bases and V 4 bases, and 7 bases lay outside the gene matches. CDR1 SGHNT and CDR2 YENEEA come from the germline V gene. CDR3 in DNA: TGTGCCAGCAGCTCTCCCTGGGGACAGGGGGCCAATGAGCAGTTCTTC. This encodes CASSSPWGQGANEQFF.

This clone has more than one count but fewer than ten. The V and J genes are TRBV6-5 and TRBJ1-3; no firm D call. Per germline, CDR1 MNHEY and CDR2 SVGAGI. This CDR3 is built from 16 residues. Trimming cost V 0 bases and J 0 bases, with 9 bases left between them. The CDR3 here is CASSYSMSSSGNTIYF. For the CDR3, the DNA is TGTGCCAGCAGTTACTCGATGTCTAGCTCTGGAAACACCATATATTTT.

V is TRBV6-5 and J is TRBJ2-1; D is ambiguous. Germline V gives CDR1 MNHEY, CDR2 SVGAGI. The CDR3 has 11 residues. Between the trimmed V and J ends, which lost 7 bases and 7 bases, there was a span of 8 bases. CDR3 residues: CASMARNEQFF. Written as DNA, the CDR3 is TGTGCCAGCATGGCCCGTAATGAGCAGTTCTTC.

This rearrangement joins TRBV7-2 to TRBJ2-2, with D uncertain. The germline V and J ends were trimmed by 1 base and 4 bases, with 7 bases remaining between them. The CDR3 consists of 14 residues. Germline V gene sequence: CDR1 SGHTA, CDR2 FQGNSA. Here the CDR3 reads CASSLVDFTGELFF. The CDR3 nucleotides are TGTGCCAGCAGCTTAGTAGACTTCACCGGGGAGCTGTTTTTT.

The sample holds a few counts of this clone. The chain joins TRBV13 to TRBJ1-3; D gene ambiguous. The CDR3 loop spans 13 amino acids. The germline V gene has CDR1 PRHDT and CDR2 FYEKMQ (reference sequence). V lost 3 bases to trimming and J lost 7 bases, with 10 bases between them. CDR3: CASSLGLWNTIYF. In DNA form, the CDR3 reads TGTGCCAGCAGCTTGGGGTTGTGGAACACCATATATTTT.

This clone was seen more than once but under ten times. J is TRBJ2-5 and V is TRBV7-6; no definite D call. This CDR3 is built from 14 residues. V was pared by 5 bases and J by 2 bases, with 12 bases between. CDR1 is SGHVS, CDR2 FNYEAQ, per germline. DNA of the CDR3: TGTGCCAGCAGCCCGCTGGCTATACAAGAGACCCAGTACTTC. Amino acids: CASSPLAIQETQYF. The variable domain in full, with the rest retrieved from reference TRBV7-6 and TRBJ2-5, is GAGVSQSPRYKVTKRGQDVALRCDPISGHVSLYWYRQALGQGPEFLTYFNYEAQQDKSGLPNDRFSAERPEGSISTLTIQRTEQRDSAMYRCASSPLAIQETQYFGPGTRLLVL.

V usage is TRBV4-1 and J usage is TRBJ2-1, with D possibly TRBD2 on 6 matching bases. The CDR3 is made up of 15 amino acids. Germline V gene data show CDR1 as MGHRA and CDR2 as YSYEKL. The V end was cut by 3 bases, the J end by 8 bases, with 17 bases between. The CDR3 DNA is TGCGCCAGCAGCCACGGGACTTTTACTAGGGATGAGCAGTTCTTC. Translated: CASSHGTFTRDEQFF.